The T cell receptor beta chain described here comes from a study of beta chain features in type 1 diabetes. The CDR3 is 15 amino acids. V was pared by 4 bases and J by 3 bases, with 5 bases of the junction left unmatched. Looked up from germline, CDR1 is MGHRA and CDR2 is YSYEKL. A single heparinised draw of approximately 110 mL on average was taken per donor. Expressed TCRB transcripts were sequenced because the isolated RNA had all been reverse transcribed beforehand. Libraries were prepared by immunoSEQ multiplex PCR; TCRdb keeps only in-frame clonotypes and omits some of them. Of tens of thousands of clones in the sample, about a third are singletons; the top ten hold 0.35% to 0.45%.

This TCR derives from a woman younger than 30 in good health. The chain employs TRBV4-1 and TRBJ2-3; TRBD1 matches at 9 bases. Sequenced sample: stem cell memory CD4+ T cells from blood. The CDR3: CASSRLGQGTDTQYF. Written as DNA, the CDR3 is TGCGCCAGCAGCCGCCTTGGACAGGGGACAGATACGCAGTATTTT.